Detailed here is one T cell receptor (beta chain). The CDR3 has 14 amino acids. Between the trimmed V and J ends, which lost 4 bases and 7 bases, there was a span of 13 bases. CDR1 and CDR2 (germline): ENHRY, SYGVKD. This sample was included in a study of blood T cell repertoires in COVID-19. Study details: The United States, Italy and Spain provided the acute and convalescent COVID-19 samples.

Some clones are missing from TCRdb's copy, which holds only in-frame ones; the method was immunoSEQ multiplex PCR. The sample holds 100,000 or so clones, around 87% seen once. The TCR was taken from a woman in her 30s with acute or convalescent COVID-19. The V gene is TRBV10-3, the J gene TRBJ2-2; TRBD1 is a possible D gene (5 bases). Sample: peripheral blood. CDR3 amino acids: CAISGGRGNGELFF. The DNA of the CDR3 is TGTGCCATCAGTGGGGGCAGAGGCAACGGGGAGCTGTTTTTT.